This TCR beta chain was profiled in a study of cytomegalovirus exposure and HLA in healthy donors. It was with 60 Vbeta and 13 Jbeta primers that the PCR ran. Produced via immunoSEQ multiplex PCR; TCRdb's table is partial and in-frame only. This sample has 150,000 to 200,000 clones, with roughly 84% found just once. Study outcomes and limitations: 16,951 TCR beta sequences were associated with HLA alleles at 0.05 false discovery rate in a later analysis.

As for the donors, each was a healthy bone marrow donor. This CDR3 contains 15 residues. Losses at the gene ends were 5 bases for V and 7 bases for J; bases not matched to a gene: 11. CDR1 and CDR2 (germline): SGHNT, YYREEE (reference sequence). Worth noting for this clone: What it recognizes is unknown.

This chain connects TRBV5-4 to TRBJ2-1; 8 bases agree with TRBD1. Sequencing input: PBMCs. The clonotype comes from a girl aged 2 to 9 in good health and CMV-seropositive. For the CDR3, the DNA is TGTGCCAGCAGGGAACAGGGGGAAGGGTATAATGAGCAGTTCTTC. Protein sequence: CASREQGEGYNEQFF.